A selection of T cell receptor beta chains follows, all from one sample in a study of vaccination effects on CD4 cells after COVID-19. The table came from immunoSEQ multiplex PCR; TCRdb's copy has only in-frame clones and leaves some out. The sample consists of fewer than 90,000 clones, more than 65% of them appearing once. Their recognized antigens are unknown. Sequenced material: CD4+ T cells from PBMCs cultured with HIV peptides, taken before COVID-19 vaccination. The receptors were sampled from a human donor who had a prior SARS-CoV-2 infection. CDR3s include the opening cysteine and the closing phenylalanine or tryptophan. A D gene is named only where the DNA matches it firmly. Clone size appears in some rows only: once, few, many, or a class for an expanded clone.

abundance	d_gene	j_gene	v_gene	len	CDR3aa	CDR3nt
NA	TRBD2	TRBJ2-1	TRBV4-3	16	CASSLGLAGLPWEQFF	TGCGCCAGCAGCCTCGGACTAGCGGGACTCCCCTGGGAGCAGTTCTTC
few	NA	TRBJ1-2	TRBV7-2	13	CASSPRRAYGYTF	TGTGCCAGCAGCCCGCGGAGGGCCTATGGCTACACCTTC
NA	TRBD2	TRBJ2-1	TRBV15	16	CATSTLEGAGYNEQFF	TGTGCCACCAGCACCTTAGAAGGAGCGGGGTACAATGAGCAGTTCTTC
NA	NA	TRBJ1-5	TRBV5-8	17	CASTLGAYGLGNQPQHF	TGTGCCAGCACGCTCGGAGCGTATGGGCTAGGGAATCAGCCCCAGCATTTT
NA	TRBD2	TRBJ2-3	TRBV11-3	15	CASSKAAGATDTQYF	TGTGCCAGCAGCAAAGCGGCGGGAGCCACAGATACGCAGTATTTT
few	NA	TRBJ2-7	TRBV5-1	13	CASSLVQGYEQYF	TGCGCCAGCAGCTTGGTACAGGGCTACGAGCAGTACTTC
NA	NA	TRBJ1-5	TRBV24-1	12	CATSDYGQPQHF	TGTGCCACCAGTGATTATGGTCAGCCCCAGCATTTT
few	NA	TRBJ1-6	TRBV2	12	CASRVTNSPLHF	TGTGCCAGCAGGGTGACGAATTCACCCCTCCACTTT
NA	TRBD1	TRBJ2-5	TRBV7-8	17	CASSLVGGQGWFETQYF	TGTGCCAGCAGCTTAGTGGGGGGACAGGGGTGGTTCGAGACCCAGTACTTC
NA	NA	TRBJ1-1	TRBV2	15	CASSALRGMNTEAFF	TGTGCCAGCAGTGCACTCAGGGGAATGAACACTGAAGCTTTCTTT
NA	NA	TRBJ1-1	TRBV28	15	CASSLFGVRDTEAFF	TGTGCCAGCAGTTTATTCGGCGTCAGGGACACTGAAGCTTTCTTT
NA	TRBD1	TRBJ2-7	TRBV2	13	CASNDRGLDEQYF	TGTGCCAGTAACGACAGGGGGCTGGACGAGCAGTACTTC
few	TRBD2	TRBJ2-3	TRBV10-3	16	CAISPTSGGTGDTQYF	TGTGCCATCAGCCCTACTAGCGGGGGGACTGGAGATACGCAGTATTTT
NA	NA	TRBJ1-2	TRBV28	14	CASSFTQVPYGYTF	TGTGCCAGCAGTTTCACTCAGGTCCCCTATGGCTACACCTTC
few	NA	TRBJ2-5	TRBV19	16	CASSIGWGRVGETQYF	TGTGCCAGTAGTATTGGGTGGGGGCGAGTGGGAGAGACCCAGTACTTC
NA	NA	TRBJ1-1	TRBV30	20	CAWSPGRLLGPPIVNTEAFF	TGTGCCTGGAGCCCGGGACGACTCCTCGGACCCCCTATAGTGAACACTGAAGCTTTCTTT
NA	TRBD2	TRBJ2-5	TRBV4-2	15	CASSRLAGAQETQYF	TGTGCCAGCAGCCGGCTAGCGGGGGCCCAAGAGACCCAGTACTTC
NA	NA	TRBJ1-1	TRBV14	13	CASSQFVNTEAFF	TGTGCCAGCAGCCAATTCGTGAACACTGAAGCTTTCTTT
few	NA	TRBJ1-3	TRBV5-1	15	CASSLSGYGGNTIYF	TGCGCCAGCAGCTTATCAGGGTACGGTGGAAACACCATATATTTT
NA	NA	TRBJ1-4	TRBV15	15	CATSRDVTTNEKLFF	TGTGCCACCAGCAGAGATGTCACAACTAATGAAAAACTGTTTTTT
few	NA	TRBJ2-3	TRBV29-1	15	CSVSNQDLSTDTQYF	TGCAGCGTGTCCAATCAGGACCTCTCCACAGATACGCAGTATTTT
NA	NA	TRBJ2-2	TRBV2	14	CASSEQGITGELFF	TGTGCCAGCAGTGAACAGGGGATCACCGGGGAGCTGTTTTTT
NA	NA	TRBJ2-2	TRBV12-5	16	CASGLEPDENTGELFF	TGTGCTAGTGGTTTGGAACCGGACGAGAACACCGGGGAGCTGTTTTTT
NA	TRBD2	TRBJ2-5	TRBV19	17	CASSTSSGGATEETQYF	TGTGCCAGTAGTACCTCTAGCGGGGGGGCCACAGAAGAGACCCAGTACTTC
NA	TRBD1	TRBJ2-1	TRBV5-4	18	CASSQQRPGTGTLNEQFF	TGTGCCAGCAGCCAACAAAGACCCGGGACAGGGACACTGAATGAGCAGTTCTTC